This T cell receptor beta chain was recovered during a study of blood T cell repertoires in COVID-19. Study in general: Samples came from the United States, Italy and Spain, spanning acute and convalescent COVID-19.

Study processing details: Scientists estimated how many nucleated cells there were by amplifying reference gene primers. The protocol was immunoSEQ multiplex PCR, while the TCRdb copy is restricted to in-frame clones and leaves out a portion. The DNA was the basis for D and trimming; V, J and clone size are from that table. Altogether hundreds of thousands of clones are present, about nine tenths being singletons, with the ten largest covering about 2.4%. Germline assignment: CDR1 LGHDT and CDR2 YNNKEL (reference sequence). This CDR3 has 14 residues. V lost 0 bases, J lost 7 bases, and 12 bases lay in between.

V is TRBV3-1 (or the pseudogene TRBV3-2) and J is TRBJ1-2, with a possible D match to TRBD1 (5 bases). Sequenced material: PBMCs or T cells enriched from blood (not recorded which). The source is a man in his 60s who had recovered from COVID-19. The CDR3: CASSQDRRVAGYTF. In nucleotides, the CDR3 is TGTGCCAGCAGCCAAGATCGCAGGGTGGCTGGCTACACCTTC.